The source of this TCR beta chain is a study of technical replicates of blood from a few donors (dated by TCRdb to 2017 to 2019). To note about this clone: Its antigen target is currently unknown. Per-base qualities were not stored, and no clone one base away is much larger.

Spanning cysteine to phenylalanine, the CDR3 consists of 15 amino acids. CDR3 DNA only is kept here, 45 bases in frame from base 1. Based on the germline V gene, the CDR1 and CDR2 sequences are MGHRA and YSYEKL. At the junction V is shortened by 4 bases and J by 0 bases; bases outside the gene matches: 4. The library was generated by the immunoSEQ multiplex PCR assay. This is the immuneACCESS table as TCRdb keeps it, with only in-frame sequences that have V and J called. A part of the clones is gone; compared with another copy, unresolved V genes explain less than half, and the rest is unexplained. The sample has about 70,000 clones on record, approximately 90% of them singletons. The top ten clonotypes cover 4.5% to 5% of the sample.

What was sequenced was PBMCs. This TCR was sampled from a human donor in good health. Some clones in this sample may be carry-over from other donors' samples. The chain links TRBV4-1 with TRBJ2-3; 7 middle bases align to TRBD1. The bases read TGCGCCAGCAGCCCTGGACAGGCAAGCACAGATACGCAGTATTTT. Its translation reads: CASSPGQASTDTQYF.